The 25 T cell receptor beta chains below all came from one sample that was sequenced in a study of T-cell reconstitution after alpha-beta-depleted transplantation in children (dated by TCRdb to between 2015 and 2016). The receptor library was made with PCR. The instrument was an Illumina HiSeq 2500. To normalize quantification of the TCRbeta repertoire, the TCR libraries were built with molecular barcoding that relied on unique molecular identifiers. Using fastp at Q25 and MiXCR, TCRdb reprocessed the public reads and kept productive beta chains. Every distinct CDR3 protein forms one entry, paired with its most common genes and DNA. This sample is represented by approximately 500,000 distinct CDR3 sequences; approximately 30% of them were singletons. Approximately 33% of the sample is taken by the ten largest. The treatment or condition label corresponds to: allogeneic hematopoietic cell transplantation with graft depleted of TCRalphabeta T cells and CD19 B cells.

The sample consisted of PBMCs, taken before TCRalphabeta/CD19-depleted stem cell transplant. These TCRs come from a boy in the first two years of life with Wiskott-Aldrich syndrome, due to receive a stem cell transplant.

This sequence joins TRBV5-1 and TRBJ2-6, with TRBD1 as a possible D gene (5 bases). The CDR3 contains 14 residues. The germline CDR1 and CDR2 sequences are SGHRS and YFSETQ. The V gene lost 4 bases and the J gene lost 0 bases, with 5 bases spanning the gap. The CDR3 bases are TGCGCCAGCAGCGACAGCTCTGGGGCCAACGTCCTGACTTTC. Translating it yields CASSDSSGANVLTF.

V usage is TRBV6-1 and J usage is TRBJ2-7; D gene ambiguous. V was cut by 1 base and J by 2 bases, with 12 bases left in between. This CDR3 region has 15 residues. CDR1 and CDR2 (germline): MNHNS, SASEGT. CDR3 residues: CASSEERHQTYEQYF. In nucleotides, the CDR3 is TGTGCCAGCAGTGAAGAGAGACACCAGACCTACGAGCAGTACTTC.

The sample holds a few counts of this clonotype. The chain is built from TRBV7-2 and TRBJ2-1; TRBD2 matches at 10 bases. The J segment lost 10 bases and the V segment lost 5 bases, leaving 14 bases of the junction unmatched. The germline gives CDR1 SGHTA, CDR2 FQGNSA. CDR3 size: 16 residues. The CDR3 nucleotides are TGTGCCAGCAGCCCCCGGAGGGCTAGCGGGGGCCGGGAGCAGTTCTTC. It is translated as CASSPRRASGGREQFF.

This clonotype was picked up a small number of times. V gene TRBV19 combines with J gene TRBJ1-5; 11 bases align to TRBD1. There are 15 residues in the CDR3. Per the germline V gene, CDR1 is LNHDA and CDR2 is SQIVND (reference sequence). The J segment lost 5 bases and the V segment lost 4 bases, leaving 4 bases of the junction unmatched. CDR3 sequence: CASSRTGGADQPQHF. The DNA of the CDR3 is TGTGCCAGTAGTAGGACAGGGGGCGCGGATCAGCCCCAGCATTTT.

This rearrangement joins TRBV6-1 to TRBJ1-1; 7 nucleotides align to TRBD1. CDR1 is MNHNS, CDR2 SASEGT, per germline. Trimming took 6 bases from V and 8 from J; bases not matched to a gene: 15. CDR3 length: 15 residues. The CDR3 spells CASSLGGAGHLEAFF. The CDR3, as DNA: TGTGCCAGCAGCCTAGGGGGCGCCGGTCACTTGGAAGCTTTCTTT.

This clonotype was detected many times. The genes are TRBV5-1 and TRBJ1-2; D is unclear. There are 13 residues in the CDR3. CDR1 is SGHRS, CDR2 YFSETQ, per germline. Trimming took 0 bases from V and 2 from J, leaving 5 bases between them. CDR3 sequence reads: CASSLDGNYGYTF. In DNA form, the CDR3 reads TGCGCCAGCAGCTTGGACGGAAACTATGGCTACACCTTC.

There are a few counts of this clonotype. The chain has TRBV5-6 and TRBJ1-4; tentative D call: TRBD1 (5 bases). The V end was cut by 3 bases, the J end by 5 bases, with 23 bases between. Germline V gene lookup returns CDR1 SGHDT and CDR2 YYEEEE. The CDR3 loop spans 18 amino acids. The DNA for the CDR3 is TGTGCCAGCAGCTCGGTATGGGGCGGACGTTCTGGGAATGAAAAACTGTTTTTT. It yields the protein CASSSVWGGRSGNEKLFF.

The genes are TRBV20-1 and TRBJ2-3; D is possibly TRBD1 (6 bases). Germline CDR1 and CDR2: DFQATT and SNEGSKA (reference sequence). V was trimmed by 3 bases and J by 3 bases, leaving 16 bases between them. This CDR3 comprises 15 residues. The CDR3 loop is CSASPYERGTDTQYF. The CDR3 bases are TGCAGTGCTAGTCCTTATGAGAGGGGGACAGATACGCAGTATTTT.

This clonotype was observed a handful of times. The chain has TRBV27 and TRBJ1-5; tentatively, D is TRBD1 (5 bases). Germline CDR1 and CDR2: MNHEY and SMNVEV (reference sequence). With 0 bases removed from V and 0 bases from J, the gap between germline ends came to 15 bases. This CDR3 region has 18 residues. In DNA, the CDR3 is TGTGCCAGCAGTTTATCCGACCCGGGACCCTATAGCAATCAGCCCCAGCATTTT. Its translation: CASSLSDPGPYSNQPQHF.

This clonotype was observed a few times. The J gene is TRBJ1-6, the V gene TRBV5-1; 7 bases fit TRBD1. The germline gives CDR1 SGHRS, CDR2 YFSETQ. The CDR3 length is 16 residues. V shed 1 base, J shed 5 bases, and the junction held 6 bases outside the gene matches. CDR3 DNA: TGCGCCAGCAGCTTGCTACAGGGGTCTGATAATTCACCCCTCCACTTT. Protein product: CASSLLQGSDNSPLHF.

This clonotype was seen a handful of times. The chain has TRBV12-3 or TRBV12-4 and TRBJ2-3; D is perhaps TRBD1 (5 bases). This CDR3 contains 16 residues. Trimming took 5 bases from V and 0 from J, leaving 15 bases between them. CDR3 DNA: TGTGCCAGCAGTAGACAGAAGTTAACTAGCACAGATACGCAGTATTTT. This translates into CASSRQKLTSTDTQYF.

V usage is TRBV20-1 and J usage is TRBJ2-1, with D possibly TRBD2 on 6 matching bases. Germline V CDR1 and CDR2: DFQATT, SNEGSKA (reference sequence). Between the trimmed V and J ends, which lost 0 bases and 2 bases, there was a span of 20 bases. There are 18 residues in the CDR3. The CDR3 loop reads CSARDPRQGLGPYNEQFF. As DNA, the CDR3 is TGCAGTGCTAGAGATCCTCGGCAGGGACTGGGCCCCTACAATGAGCAGTTCTTC.

CDR3 bases: TGCGCCAGTCAGACCAGGAACACCGGGGAGCTGTTTTTT. As protein: CASQTRNTGELFF. This sequence joins TRBV5-1 and TRBJ2-2; the D is unclear. Germline assignment: CDR1 SGHRS and CDR2 YFSETQ. V was shortened by 8 bases and J by 1 base, with 9 bases between the two germline ends. The length of the CDR3 is 13 residues.

DNA of the CDR3: TGCGCCAGCAGCTTGTCTTTAGCGGGCCACAATGAGCAGTTCTTC. It is translated as CASSLSLAGHNEQFF. V usage is TRBV5-1 and J usage is TRBJ2-1, with 7 bases matching TRBD2. The CDR3 is made up of 15 amino acids. Per the germline V gene, CDR1 is SGHRS and CDR2 is YFSETQ. Trimming cost V 1 base and J 5 bases; bases outside gene matches: 6.

This chain connects TRBV9 to TRBJ1-2; D unclear. In germline, CDR1 is SGDLS, CDR2 YYNGEE. V shed 0 bases and J shed 2 bases, with 8 bases lying between them. CDR3 length: 14 residues. The CDR3 DNA reads TGTGCCAGCAGCGTAGTAACAGCCAACTATGGCTACACCTTC. Its protein is CASSVVTANYGYTF.

This clonotype was counted a few times. The chain combines TRBV5-1 with TRBJ2-3; the D gene is possibly TRBD2 (6 bases). Germline V gene data show CDR1 as SGHRS and CDR2 as YFSETQ. This CDR3 region has 14 residues. With 4 bases removed from V and 0 bases from J, the gap between germline ends came to 9 bases. CDR3 amino acids: CASSGGTSTDTQYF. CDR3 in DNA: TGCGCCAGCAGCGGTGGGACTAGCACAGATACGCAGTATTTT.

V is TRBV29-1 and J is TRBJ1-1, with a tentative D call TRBD1 (5 bases). Trimming stripped 6 bases from V and 4 bases from J, with 15 bases between. The CDR3 runs to 13 residues. The germline gives CDR1 SQVTM, CDR2 ANQGSEA. The CDR3 here is CSVDEGLSTEAFF. The DNA for the CDR3 is TGCAGCGTAGATGAGGGGTTGAGCACTGAAGCTTTCTTT.

The V and J genes are TRBV11-2 and TRBJ1-4, with TRBD1 matching 7 bases. The ends lost 4 bases at V and 4 bases at J; junction bases unmatched: 9. The CDR3 contains 16 residues. Looked up from germline, CDR1 is SGHAT and CDR2 is FQNNGV. The CDR3 loop reads CASSYTDRLLNEKLFF. The CDR3 coding sequence is TGTGCCAGCAGCTATACGGACAGGCTCCTTAATGAAAAACTGTTTTTT. The full variable domain, rest sourced from reference TRBV11-2 and TRBJ1-4, is EAGVAQSPRYKIIEKRQSVAFWCNPISGHATLYWYQQILGQGPKLLIQFQNNGVVDDSQLPKDRFSAERLKGVDSTLKIQPAKLEDSAVYLCASSYTDRLLNEKLFFGSGTQLSVL.

This rearrangement joins TRBV5-1 to TRBJ2-2; 12 bases fit TRBD1. V was pared by 4 bases and J by 7 bases, with 11 bases of the junction left unmatched. CDR3 length: 17 amino acids. CDR1 and CDR2 from the germline V gene are SGHRS and YFSETQ. The CDR3 DNA follows: TGCGCCAGCAGCCAGGGACAGGGGGCGCGGGTCTACGGGGAGCTGTTTTTT. This codes for CASSQGQGARVYGELFF. Combining the CDR3 with reference TRBV5-1 and TRBJ2-2 gives the whole variable domain KAGVTQTPRYLIKTRGQQVTLSCSPISGHRSVSWYQQTPGQGLQFLFEYFSETQRNKGNFPGRFSGRQFSNSRSEMNVSTLELGDSALYLCASSQGQGARVYGELFFGEGSRLTVL.

This clonotype was counted a single time. CDR3 DNA sequence: TGCGCCAGCAGCGTTGACGGTTTCTCTGGAAACACCATATATTTT. Its translation: CASSVDGFSGNTIYF. The rearrangement uses TRBV5-1 and TRBJ1-3, with no clear D. The ends were cut back, 4 bases at V and 0 bases at J, with 11 bases in the middle. Germline lookup yields CDR1 SGHRS and CDR2 YFSETQ. The CDR3 is 15 residues long. Filled out from reference TRBV5-1 and TRBJ1-3, the complete variable domain reads KAGVTQTPRYLIKTRGQQVTLSCSPISGHRSVSWYQQTPGQGLQFLFEYFSETQRNKGNFPGRFSGRQFSNSRSEMNVSTLELGDSALYLCASSVDGFSGNTIYFGEGSWLTVV.

The chain joins TRBV5-1 to TRBJ2-1, with unresolved D. This CDR3 region has 14 residues. V lost 7 bases and J 8 bases, leaving 19 bases between the germline ends. CDR1 is SGHRS and CDR2 is YFSETQ in the germline V gene. CDR3 sequence reads: CASALINPAHEQFF. DNA for the CDR3: TGCGCCAGCGCCCTGATTAATCCGGCTCATGAGCAGTTCTTC.

This clonotype was detected only a few times. The chain employs TRBV12-3 or TRBV12-4 and TRBJ2-7; weak D call: TRBD2 (5 bases). The CDR3 has 14 amino acids. V was shortened by 4 bases and J by 3 bases, with 13 bases between the two germline ends. The CDR3 reads CASSSAGRGYEQYF. CDR3 bases: TGTGCCAGCAGTTCGGCCGGCCGGGGCTACGAGCAGTACTTC.

The gene calls are TRBV20-1 and TRBJ1-1; 7 nucleotides match TRBD1. Germline CDR1 and CDR2: DFQATT and SNEGSKA (reference sequence). CDR3 length equals 15 residues. V lost 7 bases and J lost 4; bases outside the gene matches: 15. In DNA, the CDR3 is TGCAGTGAACTAGGGGCAGGGGGAGGATCCACTGAAGCTTTCTTT. This encodes CSELGAGGGSTEAFF.

This clonotype was detected a few times. V usage is TRBV5-1 and J usage is TRBJ2-2, with 10 bases lining up with TRBD2. The V gene's germline CDR1 is SGHRS and CDR2 YFSETQ. This CDR3 has 15 residues. The V gene end was trimmed by 0 bases and the J gene end by 6 bases; junction bases not matched to a gene: 2. CDR3 protein: CASSLGTSGAGELFF. The CDR3 DNA reads TGCGCCAGCAGCTTGGGGACTAGCGGAGCCGGGGAGCTGTTTTTT.

The chain recombines TRBV2 with TRBJ2-2; D might be TRBD1 (5 bases). CDR3 length: 14 residues. Germline-derived CDR1 and CDR2 are SNHLY and FYNNEI. Trimming took 4 bases from V and 3 from J, leaving 9 bases between them. As DNA, the CDR3 is TGTGCCAGCAGTGCCCCACAGGACACCGGGGAGCTGTTTTTT. The encoded protein is CASSAPQDTGELFF.